This T cell receptor beta chain was obtained from a study of T cells in Graves' hyperthyroidism and ophthalmopathy (dated by TCRdb to the late 2010s). At the level of the whole study: Peripheral blood was collected at initial diagnosis, before any treatment. To identify distinguishing TCR V-J signatures, a discovery cohort of some 99 patients was used, comprising some 45 with Graves' ophthalmopathy and roughly 60 with stable Graves' hyperthyroidism. Whether ophthalmopathy could be predicted prospectively was tested in an independent validation cohort made up of approximately 19 hyperthyroidism patients plus 17 patients who later progressed to ophthalmopathy. The approximately 100 discovery patients were randomly divided into training and test sets at a 7:3 ratio. In addition, the study compared T-cell repertoires in thyroid tissue and in blood from five or six Graves' hyperthyroidism patients. After sampling, hyperthyroidism patients received methimazole starting at 30 mg daily, and ophthalmopathy patients received high-dose intravenous methylprednisolone. The paper reports TCR Vbeta CDR3 sequencing of fewer than 150 peripheral blood samples: around 45 ophthalmopathy, roughly 74 hyperthyroidism and 17 progressor patients. The full study reports these points: A model built on a 13 V-J signature distinguished ophthalmopathy from stable hyperthyroidism, reaching about 89% sensitivity and 81% to 83% specificity in cross-validation and 80%/75% in testing. In validation, the model predicted progression to ophthalmopathy with just under 71% sensitivity and roughly 72% specificity, a median of about six months before onset. No statistical method was used to fix the sample size in advance, and group allocation was not hidden from the investigators. Most expanded thyroid clonotypes (frequency above 0.001) were also detected in blood, a finding suggesting that blood repertoires may reflect thyroid immune responses.

Amplification of TCR beta CDR3 regions was carried out from RNA transcripts. A first-round RT-PCR of the TCR CDR3 used the HTBI primer set with the Qiagen OneStep RT-PCR kit. A second multiplex PCR round built the libraries, followed by size selection and purification. Paired-end sequencing of the libraries was performed with 100 bp reads on an Illumina HiSeq2000. The study's own analysis went as follows. SOAPnuke was used to process the raw data, throwing out any read that contained adapters or uncalled bases, had a mean Phred below 15, or lacked an exact constant-primer or identifier match. High-quality paired reads were merged with COPE v1.2.5, and unique nucleotide sequences were defined as clonotypes. Clonotypes were aligned to IMGT TRBV, TRBD and TRBJ reference segments using MiTCR v1.1. The analysis included only V-J combinations with a frequency above 0.0001, which together covered 98% to 99.2% of the repertoires. The TCS score was defined as the ratio of F50 (clonal expansion) to E x V (chaos), calculated using BLOSUM62-based TCRdist between CDR3 peptides within each V-J. Welch's t-statistics and random forest reduced some 510 V-J features to fewer than 15, which were used in a naive Bayes classifier (R e1071). Starting from the raw public reads, TCRdb applied fastp trimming at Q25, assembled clones with MiXCR and retained in-frame beta chains. Duplicate CDR3 protein sequences are folded into a single record with the most common DNA and genes. The V and J calls were determined by TCRdb, not by the authors. Recorded for this sample are 530,000 or so distinct CDR3 sequences; roughly 18% of them occurred a single time. Roughly 18% of the sample lies in the top ten.

This clonotype was observed a handful of times. Its antigen remains unidentified. No clone much larger than this one lies a single base away; base qualities are absent. Moderately to severely active disease, a Clinical Activity Score of at least 3, a NOSPECS grade of at least 4, and a duration under 3 months were present in ophthalmopathy patients. Any patient with an uncontrolled infection, another autoimmune disease, pregnancy or lactation was excluded. Diagnoses were established on the basis of clinical symptoms, serum thyroxine and TRAb, thyroid ultrasound, and orbital computed tomography. PBMCs were separated from roughly 9.3 ml of fresh peripheral blood using Ficoll-Paque density gradient centrifugation. Total RNA was extracted with Trizol reagent, and quality was checked on an Agilent 2100 Bioanalyzer. V is pruned by 7 bases and J by 2 bases, leaving 6 bases of the junction without a gene match. The germline V gene encodes CDR1 LNHDA and CDR2 SQIVND (reference sequence). There are 15 amino acids in the CDR3, from cysteine to phenylalanine inclusive. Only CDR3 DNA is held: 45 bases, read in frame from base 1.

Recombination joined TRBV19 with TRBJ2-1; TRBD2 matches 9 bases in the middle. The receptor was derived from a woman under 30 with Graves' ophthalmopathy. The sequencing input was blood. The CDR3 is CASKAVAGAYNEQFF. The DNA sequence reads TGTGCCAGTAAGGCGGTAGCGGGAGCCTACAATGAGCAGTTCTTC.